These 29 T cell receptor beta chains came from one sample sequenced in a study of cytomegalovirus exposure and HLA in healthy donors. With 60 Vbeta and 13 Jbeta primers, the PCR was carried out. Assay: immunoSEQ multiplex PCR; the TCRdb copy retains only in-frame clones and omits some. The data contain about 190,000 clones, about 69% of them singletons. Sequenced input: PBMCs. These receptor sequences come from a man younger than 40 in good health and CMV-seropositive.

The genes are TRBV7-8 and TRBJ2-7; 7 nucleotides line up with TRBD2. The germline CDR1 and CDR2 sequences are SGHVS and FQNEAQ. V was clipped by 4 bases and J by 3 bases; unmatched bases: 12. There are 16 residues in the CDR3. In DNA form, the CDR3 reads TGTGCCAGCAGCTCTAAATACGCGGGACTAAACTACGAGCAGTACTTC. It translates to CASSSKYAGLNYEQYF.

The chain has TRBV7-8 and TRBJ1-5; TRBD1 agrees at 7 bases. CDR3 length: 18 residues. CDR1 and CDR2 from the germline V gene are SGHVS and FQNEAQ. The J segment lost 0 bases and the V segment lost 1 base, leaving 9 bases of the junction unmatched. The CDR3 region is CASSLVSGQSYSNQPQHF. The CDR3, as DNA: TGTGCCAGCAGCTTAGTATCGGGACAGAGTTATAGCAATCAGCCCCAGCATTTT.

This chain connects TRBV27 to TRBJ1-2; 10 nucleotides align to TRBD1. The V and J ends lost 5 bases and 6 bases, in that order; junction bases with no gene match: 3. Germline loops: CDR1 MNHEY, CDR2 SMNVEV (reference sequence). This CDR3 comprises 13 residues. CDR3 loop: CASSPGTGDGYTF. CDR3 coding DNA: TGTGCCAGCAGTCCCGGGACAGGGGATGGCTACACCTTC.

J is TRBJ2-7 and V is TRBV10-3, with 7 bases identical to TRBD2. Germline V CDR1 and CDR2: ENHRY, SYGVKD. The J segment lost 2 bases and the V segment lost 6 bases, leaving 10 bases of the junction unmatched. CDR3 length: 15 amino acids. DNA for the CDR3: TGTGCCATCAGCATGGAGGCTAGCGGCACCTACGAGCAGTACTTC. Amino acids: CAISMEASGTYEQYF.

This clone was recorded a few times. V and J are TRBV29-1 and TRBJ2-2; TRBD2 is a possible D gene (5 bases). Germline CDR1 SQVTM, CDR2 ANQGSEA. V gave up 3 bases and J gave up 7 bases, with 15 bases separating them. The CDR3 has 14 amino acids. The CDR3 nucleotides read TGCAGCGTTGAGACCGGAGGTTCTATCGGGGAGCTGTTTTTT. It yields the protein CSVETGGSIGELFF.

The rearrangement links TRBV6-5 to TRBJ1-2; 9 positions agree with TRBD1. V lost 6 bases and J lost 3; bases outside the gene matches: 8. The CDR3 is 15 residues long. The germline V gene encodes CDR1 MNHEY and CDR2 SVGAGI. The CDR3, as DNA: TGTGCCAGCAGGAAACGGTGGGACAGGGACTATGGCTACACCTTC. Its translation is CASRKRWDRDYGYTF.

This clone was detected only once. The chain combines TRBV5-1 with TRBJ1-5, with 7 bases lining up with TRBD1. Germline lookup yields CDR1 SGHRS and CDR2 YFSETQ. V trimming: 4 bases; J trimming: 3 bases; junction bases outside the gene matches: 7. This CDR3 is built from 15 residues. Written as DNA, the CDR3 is TGCGCCAGCAGCCCCCGGACAGGCGACAATCAGCCCCAGCATTTT. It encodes CASSPRTGDNQPQHF.

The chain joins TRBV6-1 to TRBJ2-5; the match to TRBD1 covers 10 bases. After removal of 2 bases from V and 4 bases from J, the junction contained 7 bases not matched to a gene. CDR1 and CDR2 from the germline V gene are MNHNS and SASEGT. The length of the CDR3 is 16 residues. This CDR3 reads CASSEMRDRGLETQYF. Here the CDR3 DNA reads TGTGCCAGCAGTGAAATGAGGGACAGGGGATTAGAGACCCAGTACTTC.

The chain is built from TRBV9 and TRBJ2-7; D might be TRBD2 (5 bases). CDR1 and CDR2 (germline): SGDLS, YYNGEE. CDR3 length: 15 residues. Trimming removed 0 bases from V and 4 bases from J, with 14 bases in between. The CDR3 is CASSVASGSNYEQYF. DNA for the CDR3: TGTGCCAGCAGCGTAGCTTCTGGGAGTAATTACGAGCAGTACTTC.

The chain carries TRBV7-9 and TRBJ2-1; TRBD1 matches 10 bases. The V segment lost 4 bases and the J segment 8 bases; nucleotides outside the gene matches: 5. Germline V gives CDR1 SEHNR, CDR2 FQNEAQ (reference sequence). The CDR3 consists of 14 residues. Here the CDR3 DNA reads TGTGCCAGCAGCTCCCGGACAGGGGGGCATGAGCAGTTCTTC. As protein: CASSSRTGGHEQFF.

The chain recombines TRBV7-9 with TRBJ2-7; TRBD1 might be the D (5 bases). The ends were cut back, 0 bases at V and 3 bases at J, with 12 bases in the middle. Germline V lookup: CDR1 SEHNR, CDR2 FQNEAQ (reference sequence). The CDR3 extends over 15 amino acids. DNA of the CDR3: TGTGCCAGCAGCTTAGCGCCTGGGGCGAACTACGAGCAGTACTTC. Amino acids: CASSLAPGANYEQYF.

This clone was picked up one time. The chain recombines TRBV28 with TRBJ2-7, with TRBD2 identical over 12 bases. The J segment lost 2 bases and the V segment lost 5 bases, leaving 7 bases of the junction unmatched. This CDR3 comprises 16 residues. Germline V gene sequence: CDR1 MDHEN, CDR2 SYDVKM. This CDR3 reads CASSEIGLAGTYEQYF. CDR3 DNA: TGTGCCAGCAGTGAAATTGGACTAGCGGGAACCTACGAGCAGTACTTC.

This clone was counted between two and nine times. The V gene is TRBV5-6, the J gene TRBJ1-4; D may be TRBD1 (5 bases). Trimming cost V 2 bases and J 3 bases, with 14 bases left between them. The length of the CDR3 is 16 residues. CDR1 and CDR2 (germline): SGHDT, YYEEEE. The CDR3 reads CASSFIGARANEKLFF. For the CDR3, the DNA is TGTGCCAGCAGCTTTATAGGGGCTCGGGCTAATGAAAAACTGTTTTTT. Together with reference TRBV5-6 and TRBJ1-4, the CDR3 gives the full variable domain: DAGVTQSPTHLIKTRGQQVTLRCSPKSGHDTVSWYQQALGQGPQFIFQYYEEEERQRGNFPDRFSGHQFPNYSSELNVNALLLGDSALYLCASSFIGARANEKLFFGSGTQLSVL.

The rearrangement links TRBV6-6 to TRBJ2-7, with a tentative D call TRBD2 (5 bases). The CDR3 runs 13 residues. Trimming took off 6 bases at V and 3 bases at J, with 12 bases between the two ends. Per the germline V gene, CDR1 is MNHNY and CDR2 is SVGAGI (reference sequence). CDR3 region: CASSHGTSYEQYF. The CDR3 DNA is TGTGCCAGCAGCCATGGCACTAGCTACGAGCAGTACTTC.

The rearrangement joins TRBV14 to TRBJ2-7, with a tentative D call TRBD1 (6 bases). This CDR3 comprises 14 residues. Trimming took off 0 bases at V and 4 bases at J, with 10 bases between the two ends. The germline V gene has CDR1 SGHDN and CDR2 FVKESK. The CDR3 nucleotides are TGTGCCAGCAGCCAAGATACAGGGACGTACGAGCAGTACTTC. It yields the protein CASSQDTGTYEQYF.

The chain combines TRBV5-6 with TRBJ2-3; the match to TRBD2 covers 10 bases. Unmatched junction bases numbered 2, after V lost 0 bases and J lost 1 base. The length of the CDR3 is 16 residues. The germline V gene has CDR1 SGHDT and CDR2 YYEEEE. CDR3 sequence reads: CASSLAGLAGTDTQYF. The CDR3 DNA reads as TGTGCCAGCAGCTTGGCCGGACTAGCGGGCACAGATACGCAGTATTTT.

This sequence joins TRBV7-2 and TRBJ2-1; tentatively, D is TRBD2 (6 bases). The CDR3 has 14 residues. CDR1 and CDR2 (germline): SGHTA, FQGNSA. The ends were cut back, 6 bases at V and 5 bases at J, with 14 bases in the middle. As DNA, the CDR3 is TGTGCCAGCAGATATAGGGACTCGGACAATGAGCAGTTCTTC. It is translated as CASRYRDSDNEQFF.

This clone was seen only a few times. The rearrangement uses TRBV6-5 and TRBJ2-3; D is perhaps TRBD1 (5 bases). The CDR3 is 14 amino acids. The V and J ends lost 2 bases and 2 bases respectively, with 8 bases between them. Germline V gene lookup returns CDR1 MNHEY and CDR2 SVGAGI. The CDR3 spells CASSYATATDTQYF. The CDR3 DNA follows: TGTGCCAGCAGTTACGCGACAGCCACAGATACGCAGTATTTT.

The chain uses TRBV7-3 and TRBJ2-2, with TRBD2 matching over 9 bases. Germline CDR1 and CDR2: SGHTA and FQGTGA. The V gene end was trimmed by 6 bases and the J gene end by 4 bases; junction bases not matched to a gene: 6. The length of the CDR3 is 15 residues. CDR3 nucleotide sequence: TGTGCCAGCAGGGGGGGACTAGCTGTCACCGGGGAGCTGTTTTTT. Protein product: CASRGGLAVTGELFF.

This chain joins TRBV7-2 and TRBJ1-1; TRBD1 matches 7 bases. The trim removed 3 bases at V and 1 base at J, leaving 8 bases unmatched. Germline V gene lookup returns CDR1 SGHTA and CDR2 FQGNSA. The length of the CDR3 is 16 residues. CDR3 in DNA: TGTGCCAGCAGCTTCCAGACAGGGTGGACGAACACTGAAGCTTTCTTT. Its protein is CASSFQTGWTNTEAFF.

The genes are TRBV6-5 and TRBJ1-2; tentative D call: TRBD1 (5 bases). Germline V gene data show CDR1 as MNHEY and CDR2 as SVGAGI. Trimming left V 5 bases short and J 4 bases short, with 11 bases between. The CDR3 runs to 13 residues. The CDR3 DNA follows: TGTGCCAGCAGTCAGGGTAGGCGCTATGGCTACACCTTC. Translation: CASSQGRRYGYTF.

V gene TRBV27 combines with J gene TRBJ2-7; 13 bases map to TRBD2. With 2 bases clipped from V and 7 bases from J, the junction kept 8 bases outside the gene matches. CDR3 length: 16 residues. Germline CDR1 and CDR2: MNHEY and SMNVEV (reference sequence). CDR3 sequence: CASSLLLAGGPNEQYF. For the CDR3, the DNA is TGTGCCAGCAGTTTACTACTAGCGGGAGGGCCGAATGAGCAGTACTTC.

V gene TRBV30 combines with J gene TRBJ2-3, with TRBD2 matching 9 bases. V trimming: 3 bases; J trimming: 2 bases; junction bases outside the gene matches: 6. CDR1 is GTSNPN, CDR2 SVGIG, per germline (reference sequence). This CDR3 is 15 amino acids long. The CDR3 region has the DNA TGTGCCTGGAGGTCCAGCGGGGGGTTCACAGATACGCAGTATTTT. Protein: CAWRSSGGFTDTQYF. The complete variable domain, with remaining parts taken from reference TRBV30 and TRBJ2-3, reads SQTIHQWPATLVQPVGSPLSLECTVEGTSNPNLYWYRQAAGRGLQLLFYSVGIGQISSEVPQNLSASRPQDRQFILSSKKLLLSDSGFYLCAWRSSGGFTDTQYFGPGTRLTVL.

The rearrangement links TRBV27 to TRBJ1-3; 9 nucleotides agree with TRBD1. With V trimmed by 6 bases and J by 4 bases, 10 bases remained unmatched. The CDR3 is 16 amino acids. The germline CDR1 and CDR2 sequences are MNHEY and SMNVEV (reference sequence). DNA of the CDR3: TGTGCCAGCAGCGATAACAGGGGGCTGGAAGGAAACACCATATATTTT. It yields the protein CASSDNRGLEGNTIYF.

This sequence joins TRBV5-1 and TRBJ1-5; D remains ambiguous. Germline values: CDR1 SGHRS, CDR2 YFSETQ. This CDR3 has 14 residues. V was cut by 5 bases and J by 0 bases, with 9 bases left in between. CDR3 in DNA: TGCGCCAGCAGGGAGGGTGATAGCAATCAGCCCCAGCATTTT. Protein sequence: CASREGDSNQPQHF.

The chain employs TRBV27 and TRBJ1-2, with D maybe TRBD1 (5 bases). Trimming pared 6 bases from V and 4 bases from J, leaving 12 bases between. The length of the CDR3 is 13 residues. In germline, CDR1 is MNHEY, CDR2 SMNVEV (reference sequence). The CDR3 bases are TGTGCCAGCAGAAAAACAGGATTCTATGGCTACACCTTC. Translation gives CASRKTGFYGYTF.

DNA of the CDR3: TGTGCCAGCATAGGGATGGACACCAGCCTCGGGGAGCTGTTTTTT. Protein sequence: CASIGMDTSLGELFF. The rearrangement uses TRBV6-1 and TRBJ2-2, with a possible D match to TRBD1 (5 bases). The V gene lost 7 bases and the J gene lost 7 bases, with 19 bases spanning the gap. The CDR3 spans 15 residues. Germline V CDR1 and CDR2: MNHNS, SASEGT.

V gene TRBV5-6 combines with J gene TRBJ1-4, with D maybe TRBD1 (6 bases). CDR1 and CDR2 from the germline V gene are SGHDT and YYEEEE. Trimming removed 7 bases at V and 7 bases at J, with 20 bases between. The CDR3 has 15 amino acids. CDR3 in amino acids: CASGATTGLSEKLFF. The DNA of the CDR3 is TGTGCCAGCGGCGCGACAACAGGGTTATCTGAAAAACTGTTTTTT.

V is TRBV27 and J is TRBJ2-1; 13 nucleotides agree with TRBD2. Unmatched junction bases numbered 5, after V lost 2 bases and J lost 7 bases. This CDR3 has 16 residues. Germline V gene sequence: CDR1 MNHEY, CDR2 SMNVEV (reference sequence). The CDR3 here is CASSLTSGGALNEQFF. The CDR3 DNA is TGTGCCAGCAGTTTAACTAGCGGGGGGGCTTTAAATGAGCAGTTCTTC.